This T cell receptor beta chain was documented in a study of cytomegalovirus exposure and HLA in healthy donors. V lost 0 bases and J lost 9, with 14 bases in between. CDR3 length equals 15 residues. CDR1 and CDR2 (germline): LNHNV, YYDKDF (reference sequence). Concerning this clone: The antigen is unknown.

The study ran its PCR with 60 Vbeta and 13 Jbeta primers. The method was immunoSEQ multiplex PCR; TCRdb's version includes in-frame clones alone and lacks a portion of them. The ten top clones account for about 2.1%, within a sample of 30,000 to 35,000 clones. Study-wide results and limits: Indistinguishable V segments, including TRBV6-2 and TRBV6-3, were excluded. In a later analysis, about 17,000 TCR beta sequences were associated with HLA alleles at 0.05 false discovery rate.

Specimen: PBMCs. The J gene is TRBJ2-2, the V gene TRBV15; D call uncertain. The clonotype was recovered from a woman in her thirties or forties in good health and CMV-seropositive. The CDR3 DNA is TGTGCCACCAGCAGAGATGCGATTTTAAGCCGGGAGCTGTTTTTT. This translates into CATSRDAILSRELFF.